This entry lists 13 T cell receptor beta chains sequenced from one sample in a study of blood T cell repertoires in COVID-19. Measured with immunoSEQ multiplex PCR; TCRdb has only the in-frame clones, and not every one. The table shows about 250,000 clones, with around 80% occurring only once. Material: peripheral blood. The origin of the receptors is a human donor in a cohort sampled during active COVID-19.

This clone was found many times. The V and J genes are TRBV6-1 and TRBJ2-3; D remains ambiguous. CDR3 length: 16 amino acids. Looked up from germline, CDR1 is MNHNS and CDR2 is SASEGT. The V gene lost 3 bases and the J gene lost 0 bases, with 13 bases spanning the gap. CDR3 protein: CASSEWATSSTDTQYF. The CDR3 DNA sequence: TGTGCCAGCAGTGAGTGGGCTACCTCTAGCACAGATACGCAGTATTTT.

J is TRBJ1-2 and V is TRBV19, with 11 nucleotides matching TRBD1. The germline gives CDR1 LNHDA, CDR2 SQIVND (reference sequence). This CDR3 has 17 amino acids. With 4 bases clipped from V and 5 bases from J, the junction kept 12 bases outside the gene matches. CDR3 in amino acids: CASSTTRRDRGIYGYTF. Here the CDR3 DNA reads TGTGCCAGTAGTACCACCCGCCGGGACAGGGGGATATATGGCTACACCTTC.

In the case of this clone: Within the sample, other DNA sequences also encode this same CDR3. V and J are TRBV10-3 and TRBJ1-1; 9 bases are a match to TRBD1. Unmatched junction bases numbered 3, after V lost 2 bases and J lost 5 bases. This CDR3 region has 14 residues. Germline CDR1 reads ENHRY; CDR2 reads SYGVKD. CDR3 sequence: CAISEGQGSTEAFF. The CDR3 DNA follows: TGTGCCATCAGTGAGGGACAGGGGAGTACTGAAGCTTTCTTT.

The chain combines TRBV19 with TRBJ2-5, with 7 bases identical to TRBD1. The junction had 4 bases not matched to a gene; V was cut back by 3 bases and J by 3 bases. CDR1 LNHDA and CDR2 SQIVND come from the germline V gene (reference sequence). This CDR3 spans 14 amino acids. The CDR3 DNA follows: TGTGCCAGTAGTATCCGGGACAGAGAAGAGACCCAGTACTTC. Its translation: CASSIRDREETQYF.

Notes on this clone: The same CDR3 can be traced to other DNA sequences in this sample. V and J are TRBV10-3 and TRBJ1-1, with 9 bases identical to TRBD1. The germline CDR1 and CDR2 sequences are ENHRY and SYGVKD. With 6 bases clipped from V and 5 bases from J, the junction kept 7 bases outside the gene matches. CDR3 length: 14 amino acids. The chain's CDR3 is CAISEQGARTEAFF. Here the CDR3 DNA reads TGTGCCATCAGCGAACAGGGGGCAAGGACTGAAGCTTTCTTT.

This sequence joins TRBV28 and TRBJ1-1; D may be TRBD1 (6 bases). There are 16 residues in the CDR3. V lost 4 bases and J 2 bases, leaving 17 bases between the germline ends. CDR1 MDHEN and CDR2 SYDVKM come from the germline V gene. Here the CDR3 DNA reads TGTGCCAGCAGTTCTCCGGGACACGCGGCAAACACTGAAGCTTTCTTT. Its protein product is CASSSPGHAANTEAFF.

This clone was recorded only once. This sequence joins TRBV20-1 and TRBJ2-5, with a possible D match to TRBD1 (6 bases). CDR3 length: 16 amino acids. Germline V CDR1 and CDR2: DFQATT, SNEGSKA (reference sequence). Trimming pared 3 bases from V and 1 base from J, leaving 18 bases between. CDR3 DNA sequence: TGCAGTGCTAGTAGTACGGCAGGGGTTCTCCAAGAGACCCAGTACTTC. It translates to CSASSTAGVLQETQYF.

V usage is TRBV6-5 and J usage is TRBJ1-6; weak D call: TRBD1 (5 bases). This CDR3 comprises 15 residues. V was pared by 6 bases and J by 3 bases, with 12 bases between. CDR1 is MNHEY and CDR2 is SVGAGI in the germline V gene. CDR3 DNA sequence: TGTGCCAGCAGACCGACAGCTAACTATAATTCACCCCTCCACTTT. Translated: CASRPTANYNSPLHF.

This clone was seen a few times. The rearrangement joins TRBV6-2 or TRBV6-3 to TRBJ2-7, with 8 bases fitting TRBD2. The V gene end was trimmed by 8 bases and the J gene end by 1 base; junction bases not matched to a gene: 7. The germline CDR1 and CDR2 sequences are MNHEY and SVGEGT. The CDR3 is 14 residues long. The DNA of the CDR3 is TGTGCCAGCTGCCGGGGGGGACCTTCCTACGAGCAGTACTTC. Its protein product is CASCRGGPSYEQYF.

The chain carries TRBV11-2 and TRBJ2-4; TRBD2 agrees at 7 bases. Per the germline V gene, CDR1 is SGHAT and CDR2 is FQNNGV. V was clipped by 5 bases and J by 1 base; unmatched bases: 11. This CDR3 region has 17 residues. Here the CDR3 reads CASSGIRRRGAKNIQYF. The CDR3 DNA reads as TGTGCCAGCAGCGGGATCCGAAGGCGGGGGGCCAAAAACATTCAGTACTTC. Full variable domain (rest looked up from reference TRBV11-2 and TRBJ2-4): EAGVAQSPRYKIIEKRQSVAFWCNPISGHATLYWYQQILGQGPKLLIQFQNNGVVDDSQLPKDRFSAERLKGVDSTLKIQPAKLEDSAVYLCASSGIRRRGAKNIQYFGAGTRLSVL.

This sequence joins TRBV7-9 and TRBJ1-1; D possibly corresponds to TRBD1 (5 bases). V lost 7 bases to trimming and J lost 3 bases, with 6 bases between them. The CDR3 covers 11 residues. CDR1 SEHNR and CDR2 FQNEAQ come from the germline V gene (reference sequence). The CDR3 protein is CASIRDTEAFF. The CDR3 coding sequence is TGTGCCAGCATCAGGGACACTGAAGCTTTCTTT.

J is TRBJ1-6 and V is TRBV28, with D perhaps matching TRBD1 (6 bases). Germline V gives CDR1 MDHEN, CDR2 SYDVKM. CDR3 size: 15 residues. The V and J ends lost 6 bases and 5 bases respectively, with 14 bases between them. The CDR3 DNA is TGTGCCAGCAGCCCGATGGACAGAGATAATTCACCCCTCCACTTT. Its translation is CASSPMDRDNSPLHF.

This clone was counted between two and nine times. The V and J genes are TRBV7-8 and TRBJ1-1, with no clear D. This CDR3 has 14 residues. Germline V gene lookup returns CDR1 SGHVS and CDR2 FQNEAQ. Trimming stripped 7 bases from V and 3 bases from J, with 15 bases between. CDR3 amino acids: CASTKRREYTEAFF. CDR3 nucleotide sequence: TGTGCCAGCACTAAGAGGAGGGAATACACTGAAGCTTTCTTT.